This T cell receptor beta chain was observed in a study of T-cell memory formation after mild COVID-19. About the study: Across donors, TCR clusters were largely donor specific. Study results and limitations: Chiefly within CM and EM were the contracting CD4+ clones; CD8+ ones were within EMRA.

This clonotype was picked up one time. Antigen: not known. One entry per CDR3 protein results from TCRdb running MiXCR on the 5' RACE reads. The sample yields 100,000 to 150,000 distinct CDR3 sequences, around a sixth seen once. In germline, CDR1 is MNHNY, CDR2 SVGAGI (reference sequence). The V end was cut by 4 bases, the J end by 4 bases, with 13 bases between. There are 15 residues in the CDR3. The rearrangement links TRBV6-6 to TRBJ1-4; TRBD1 might be the D (6 bases). What was sequenced was PBMCs or a T cell subset sorted from them (not recorded which). The TCR was taken from an adult woman who had mild COVID-19 (a few samples of this study predate the infection). Cell type and time point are not known. The CDR3, as DNA: TGTGCCAGCAGTTCCGGGACAACCAGTAATGAAAAACTGTTTTTT. Translation gives CASSSGTTSNEKLFF.